The clone carrying this T cell receptor (beta chain) appeared once. Clones were sequenced by immunoSEQ multiplex PCR, and TCRdb holds only the in-frame ones, with some missing. Altogether tens of thousands of clones are present, approximately 84% being singletons, with the ten largest covering less than 20%. These data come from a study of glioma-infiltrating T cells after dendritic cell vaccination. The input for sequencing was blood, taken before dendritic cell vaccination. The sequence derives from a human donor with glioblastoma.

DNA for the CDR3: TGTGCCACCGAACTTAAAGCGGGAGTCGGCGAGCAGTACTTC. Translating it yields CATELKAGVGEQYF. The gene calls are TRBV18 and TRBJ2-7; 8 nucleotides agree with TRBD2. This CDR3 comprises 14 residues. Trimming cost V 10 bases and J 6 bases; bases outside gene matches: 14. In germline, CDR1 is KGHSH, CDR2 LQKENI.